Shown below are 14 T cell receptor beta chains from a single sample sequenced in a study of blood T cell repertoires in COVID-19. Measured with immunoSEQ multiplex PCR; TCRdb has only the in-frame clones, and not every one. The repertoire consists of fewer than 200,000 clones, with roughly 84% occurring once and the leading ten covering roughly 9.5%. The specimen sequenced was peripheral blood. These receptors came from a woman over 75 with active or convalescent COVID-19.

The V and J genes are TRBV10-3 and TRBJ1-4; TRBD1 aligns across 12 bases. In germline, CDR1 is ENHRY, CDR2 SYGVKD. V gave up 3 bases and J gave up 9 bases; unmatched junction bases: 8. CDR3 size: 16 residues. In nucleotides, the CDR3 is TGTGCCATCAGTGATCGGGACAGGGGGCCCTCCAAAAAACTGTTTTTT. As protein: CAISDRDRGPSKKLFF.

The rearrangement links TRBV7-9 to TRBJ1-3; perhaps TRBD1 as D (6 bases). The length of the CDR3 is 14 residues. Germline V CDR1 and CDR2: SEHNR, FQNEAQ (reference sequence). The V end was cut by 5 bases, the J end by 4 bases, with 12 bases between. The DNA for the CDR3 is TGTGCCAGCAGCCAACAGGGAGAAGGAAACACCATATATTTT. Its protein is CASSQQGEGNTIYF.

The chain combines TRBV6-2 or TRBV6-3 with TRBJ1-1; no firm D call. Deletions cut 4 bases from V and 11 bases from J, with 11 bases between. CDR1 is MNHEY and CDR2 is SVGEGT in the germline V gene. The CDR3 covers 11 residues. CDR3 coding DNA: TGTGCCAGCAGTTTTATCCGGGAGGCTTTCTTT. It specifies CASSFIREAFF.

DNA of the CDR3: TGTGCCAGCAGTTCCGGGACAGGGGGTGTATATGGCTACACCTTC. It encodes CASSSGTGGVYGYTF. The V gene is TRBV6-5, the J gene TRBJ1-2; 11 bases map to TRBD1. CDR1 is MNHEY, CDR2 SVGAGI, per germline. The CDR3 runs to 15 residues. V trimming: 4 bases; J trimming: 5 bases; junction bases outside the gene matches: 6.

The J gene is TRBJ1-6, the V gene TRBV7-2; 9 bases match TRBD1. Germline assignment: CDR1 SGHTA and CDR2 FQGNSA. Trimming cost V 5 bases and J 9 bases; bases outside gene matches: 11. The CDR3 consists of 16 residues. In nucleotides, the CDR3 is TGTGCCAGCAGCAAACCACAGGGGGCCGGTTCTTCACCCCTCCACTTT. It yields the protein CASSKPQGAGSSPLHF. Looking up the rest from reference TRBV7-2 and TRBJ1-6 gives the full variable domain: GAGVSQSPSNKVTEKGKDVELRCDPISGHTALYWYRQSLGQGLEFLIYFQGNSAPDKSGLPSDRFSAERTGGSVSTLTIQRTQQEDSAVYLCASSKPQGAGSSPLHFGNGTRLTVT.

This sequence joins TRBV27 and TRBJ1-6; D unclear. Germline values: CDR1 MNHEY, CDR2 SMNVEV (reference sequence). The germline V and J ends were trimmed by 6 bases and 0 bases, with 12 bases remaining between them. This CDR3 contains 16 residues. DNA of the CDR3: TGTGCCAGCAGCCTCGGGGTCCGCTCCTATAATTCACCCCTCCACTTT. This encodes CASSLGVRSYNSPLHF.

This chain connects TRBV9 to TRBJ2-3, with D perhaps matching TRBD1 (6 bases). Germline lookup yields CDR1 SGDLS and CDR2 YYNGEE. Trimming removed 0 bases at V and 2 bases at J, with 10 bases between. There are 15 residues in the CDR3. CDR3 in amino acids: CASSVAPGDTDTQYF. The CDR3 bases are TGTGCCAGCAGCGTAGCTCCAGGGGACACAGATACGCAGTATTTT.

V gene TRBV7-2 combines with J gene TRBJ2-4, with 9 bases matching TRBD2. V lost 3 bases to trimming and J lost 5 bases; unmatched junction nucleotides: 5. The CDR3 runs to 15 residues. Per the germline V gene, CDR1 is SGHTA and CDR2 is FQGNSA. The DNA for the CDR3 is TGTGCCAGCAGCTTCCACTTAGCGGGGGAAAACATTCAGTACTTC. Its protein is CASSFHLAGENIQYF.

This clone was detected once. The V gene is TRBV7-2, the J gene TRBJ1-6, with D perhaps matching TRBD1 (6 bases). This CDR3 spans 14 amino acids. V lost 4 bases and J 6 bases, leaving 10 bases between the germline ends. Germline-derived CDR1 and CDR2 are SGHTA and FQGNSA. This chain's CDR3 is CASSSQGFNSPLHF. As DNA, the CDR3 is TGTGCCAGCAGCTCACAGGGTTTTAATTCACCCCTCCACTTT.

This clone was found a few times. The J gene is TRBJ1-4, the V gene TRBV4-3; 7 bases agree with TRBD1. J was trimmed by 7 bases and V by 3 bases; bases with no gene match: 2. This CDR3 spans 13 amino acids. The V gene's germline CDR1 is LGHNA and CDR2 YSLEER. The chain's CDR3 is CASSHNRGEKLFF. The CDR3 coding sequence is TGCGCCAGCAGCCACAACAGGGGTGAAAAACTGTTTTTT.

This chain connects TRBV5-4 to TRBJ2-1; D is uncertain. V dropped 1 base and J dropped 2 bases, with 10 bases sitting between them. Germline V gives CDR1 SGHNT, CDR2 YYREEE (reference sequence). This CDR3 is 15 amino acids long. CDR3 region: CASSLNSKTYNEQFF. The CDR3 region has the DNA TGTGCCAGCAGCTTGAACAGTAAAACCTACAATGAGCAGTTCTTC.

V and J are TRBV18 and TRBJ1-4; 8 nucleotides agree with TRBD1. CDR3 length: 15 residues. Germline CDR1 is KGHSH and CDR2 is LQKENI. Germline trimming cut 2 bases from V and 7 bases from J; bases unmatched to any gene: 6. The CDR3 loop reads CASSPDRGGGEKLFF. As DNA, the CDR3 is TGTGCCAGCTCACCAGACAGGGGAGGAGGTGAAAAACTGTTTTTT.

This sequence joins TRBV10-3 and TRBJ2-7; 8 bases match TRBD1. The germline V gene has CDR1 ENHRY and CDR2 SYGVKD. The CDR3 is 13 residues long. V was clipped by 8 bases and J by 3 bases; unmatched bases: 6. For the CDR3, the DNA is TGTGCCATCGGACAGGGAGCTTACTACGAGCAGTACTTC. Translated: CAIGQGAYYEQYF.

V is TRBV7-2 and J is TRBJ1-5, with 7 bases matching TRBD1. Germline V lookup: CDR1 SGHTA, CDR2 FQGNSA. The CDR3 spans 15 residues. J was trimmed by 3 bases and V by 1 base; bases with no gene match: 3. Here the CDR3 reads CASSLEGQYNQPQHF. In nucleotides, the CDR3 is TGTGCCAGCAGCTTAGAGGGACAGTACAATCAGCCCCAGCATTTT.